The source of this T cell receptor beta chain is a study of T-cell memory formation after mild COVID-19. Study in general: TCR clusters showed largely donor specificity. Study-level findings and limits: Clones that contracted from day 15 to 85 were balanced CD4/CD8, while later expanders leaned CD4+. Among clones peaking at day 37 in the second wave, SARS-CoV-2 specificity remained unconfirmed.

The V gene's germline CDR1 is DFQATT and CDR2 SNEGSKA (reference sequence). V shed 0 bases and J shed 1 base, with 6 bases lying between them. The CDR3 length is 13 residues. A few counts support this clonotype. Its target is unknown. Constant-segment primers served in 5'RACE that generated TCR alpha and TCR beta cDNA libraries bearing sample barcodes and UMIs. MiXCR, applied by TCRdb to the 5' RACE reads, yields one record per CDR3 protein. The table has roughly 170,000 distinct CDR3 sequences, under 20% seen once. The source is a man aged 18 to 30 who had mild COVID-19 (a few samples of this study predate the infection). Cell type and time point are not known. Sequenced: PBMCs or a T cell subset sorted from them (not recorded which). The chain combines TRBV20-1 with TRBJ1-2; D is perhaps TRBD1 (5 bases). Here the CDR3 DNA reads TGCAGTGCTAGAGACAGGGTTAACTATGGCTACACCTTC. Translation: CSARDRVNYGYTF.